One TCR beta chain is described in this entry. Its matching antigen is unknown. Clones were read by immunoSEQ multiplex PCR, and TCRdb kept only the in-frame ones, dropping some. The profile shows approximately 1.1 million clones, about four fifths of them singletons. The data derive from a study of shared clonotypes between healthy human individuals. Study observations and caveats: As a rule, naive subsets had a larger estimated richness than memory subsets.

Recent acute infections and vaccinations were absent in the healthy HIV-negative adult donors. CD4+ cells were split into CD45RA+ naive and CD45RA-negative memory subsets. After removal of 5 bases from V and 6 bases from J, the junction contained 7 bases not matched to a gene. This CDR3 region has 15 residues. Germline CDR1 and CDR2: SGHTA and FQGNSA. The chain joins TRBV7-2 to TRBJ2-1; 10 bases line up with TRBD2. Sequencing used memory CD4+ T cells from PBMCs. This sample's subset: CD45RA-negative fraction. The TCR sequence derives from a man younger than 35 in good health. Some clones in this sample may be carry-over from other donors' samples. The CDR3 sequence is CASSGQREGRNEQFF. Here the CDR3 DNA reads TGTGCCAGCAGCGGACAGCGGGAGGGCCGCAATGAGCAGTTCTTC.